This T cell receptor beta chain is from a study of blood T cells in healthy people across ages. Study-level points and caveats: Aged donors had fewer naive CD4+ cells and lower diversity than long-lived donors.

V lost 4 bases, J lost 2 bases, and 6 bases lay in between. This CDR3 has 12 amino acids. Germline loops: CDR1 MGHDK, CDR2 SYGVNS. Peripheral blood samples of roughly 10 milliliters were drawn from each donor. This clonotype was detected only a few times. What it binds is unknown. The second PCR ran about 6 to 11 cycles with a sample-barcoded 5' primer and J-beta primers. TCRdb redid the calling of the 5' RACE reads with MiXCR, one entry per CDR3 protein. The sample carries about 780,000 distinct CDR3 sequences, roughly 24% recorded once. The same data also went into a second study, on T cells of mothers and their children.

The V gene is TRBV25-1, the J gene TRBJ2-7; D ambiguous. Sequences were obtained from blood. The clonotype originates from a boy under 18 in good health. The CDR3 here is CASSAHPYEQYF. CDR3 DNA: TGTGCCAGCAGTGCCCATCCCTACGAGCAGTACTTC.